This T cell receptor beta chain stems from a study of shared clonotypes between healthy human individuals. Each PCR replicate from the sorted subsets contained 150 to 250 ng DNA, which is roughly 33,000 T cell genomes. The protocol was immunoSEQ multiplex PCR, while the TCRdb copy is restricted to in-frame clones and leaves out a portion. The sample has around 2,000,000 clones, 95% seen once. The TCR was taken from a man younger than 35 in good health. Sequencing was done on a sample of naive CD4+ T cells sorted from blood. Indicated subset: CD45RA+ positively selected.

CDR3: CASGLIPGQYLFF. The CDR3, as DNA: TGTGCTAGTGGTTTGATCCCGGGACAATATCTGTTCTTC. V gene TRBV12-5 combines with J gene TRBJ2-1; possible D gene TRBD1, 6 bases. Germline CDR1 and CDR2: LGHNT and FRNRAP. The CDR3 sequence is 13 residues long. Trimming pared 2 bases from V and 15 bases from J, leaving 17 bases between.